The rows below give T cell receptor beta chains drawn from one sample of a study of T cells in localized non-small cell lung cancer. The method was immunoSEQ multiplex PCR; TCRdb's version includes in-frame clones alone and lacks a portion of them. The top ten clones hold 20% to 25% of a sample with roughly 2,600 clones, about 40% of them seen once. Specimen: normal lung tissue next to the tumor, collected before any cancer treatment. The origin of the receptors is a woman aged 40 to 75 with stage II squamous cell lung carcinoma. The conserved cysteine and the conserved F or W are not part of the CDR3 here.

>TRBJ2-5|TRBV28
ASSPADKTETQY
>TRBJ1-1|TRBV6-8
ASRRRGRGNTEAF
>TRBJ1-6|TRBV11-3
ASSLVRGADSPLH
>TRBJ1-5|TRBV19
ASNGMYNQPQH
>TRBJ1-5|TRBV6-8
ASSYDRGQPQH
>TRBJ1-4|TRBV29-1
SVGQGDEKLF
>TRBJ1-1|TRBV19
ASSAQGANTEAF
>TRBJ2-1|TRBV6-8
ASTDIAGPFNEQF
>TRBJ1-1|TRBV19
ASSIDASTEAF
>TRBJ1-4|TRBV19
ASTGTGLEKLF
>TRBJ2-2|TRBV19
ASSNREANTGELF
>TRBJ2-5|TRBV7-2
ASRLAGPSPGGTQY
>TRBJ2-7|TRBV6-8
ASSPGQGARDYEQY
>TRBJ2-2|TRBV6-8
ASSSTRGRNTGELF
>TRBJ2-3|TRBV18
ASSPPGQGTDTQY
>TRBJ1-1|TRBV28
ASTDRQRAAF
>TRBJ1-2|TRBV15
ATSRDLQGQKRGYT
>TRBJ2-1|TRBV29-1
SALEGGNEQF
>TRBJ2-7|TRBV28
ASSFLTGGLNEQY
>TRBJ2-2|TRBV4-1
ASSQVTGPGELF
>TRBJ2-2|TRBV14
ASSQVRAATGELF
>TRBJ1-2|TRBV19
ASSRGVVGGGYT
>TRBJ1-2|TRBV15
ATSTGQGADGYT
>TRBJ1-1|TRBV6-8
ASIRLNTEAF
>TRBJ1-4|TRBV6-8
ASSQGRLINNEKLF
>TRBJ1-1|TRBV11-3
ASSLGQGLNTEAF
>TRBJ2-7|TRBV19
ASTASGQPGGEQY
>TRBJ1-1|TRBV9
ASSVDSNTEAF
>TRBJ2-2|TRBV12-5
ASGLYLAGTTGELF
>TRBJ1-4|TRBV11-3
ASSPSVLGQSFNEKLF
>TRBJ2-5|TRBV29-1
SVSEGGETQY
>TRBJ2-2|TRBV11-3
ASNPSTANTGELF
>TRBJ2-5|TRBV11-3
ASSLAGVRETQY
>TRBJ1-1|TRBV11-3
ASTLVIEGTEAF
>TRBJ2-1|TRBV11-3
ASSSGTGFYNEQF
>TRBJ1-6|TRBV19
ASSPSLGFDSPLH
>TRBJ1-4|TRBV11-3
ASSPDGQGAVSNEKLF
>TRBJ2-2|TRBV11-3
ASSGLGGFHTGELF
>TRBJ2-7|TRBV5-1
ASSLGGVAGGSTYEQY
>TRBJ1-6|TRBV6-8
ASRFPGPNSPLH
>TRBJ1-1|TRBV5-3
ARSPHRLGTEAF
>TRBJ2-3|TRBV28
ASSLVRRSTDTQY
>TRBJ2-1|TRBV19
ASSIDIRRSNEQF
>TRBJ2-1|TRBV11-3
ASSLLGTNYNEQF
>TRBJ2-1|TRBV7-2
ASKGGANNEQF
>TRBJ1-1|TRBV10-2
ASSEGSTGRAEAF
>TRBJ1-4|TRBV11-3
ASSLDRVATNEKLF
>TRBJ2-5|TRBV7-2
ASSTSQKETQY